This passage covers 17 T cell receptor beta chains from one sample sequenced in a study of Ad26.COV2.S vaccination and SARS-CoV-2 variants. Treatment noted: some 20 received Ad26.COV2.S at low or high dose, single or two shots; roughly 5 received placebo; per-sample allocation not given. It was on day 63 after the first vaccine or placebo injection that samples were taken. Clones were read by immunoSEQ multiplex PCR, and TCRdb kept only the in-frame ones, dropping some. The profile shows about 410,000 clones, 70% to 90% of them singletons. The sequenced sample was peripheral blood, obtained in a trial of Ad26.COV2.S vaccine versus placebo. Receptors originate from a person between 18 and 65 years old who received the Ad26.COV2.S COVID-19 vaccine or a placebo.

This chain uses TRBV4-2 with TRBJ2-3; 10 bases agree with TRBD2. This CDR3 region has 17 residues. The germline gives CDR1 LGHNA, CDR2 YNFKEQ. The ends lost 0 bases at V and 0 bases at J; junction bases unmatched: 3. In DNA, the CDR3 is TGTGCCAGCAGCCAAGATTGGACTAGCGGAAGCACAGATACGCAGTATTTT. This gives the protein CASSQDWTSGSTDTQYF.

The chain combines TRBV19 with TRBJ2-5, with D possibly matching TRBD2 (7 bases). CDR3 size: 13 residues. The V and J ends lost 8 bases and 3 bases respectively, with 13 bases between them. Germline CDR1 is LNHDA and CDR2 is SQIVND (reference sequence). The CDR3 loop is CASHTGREETQYF. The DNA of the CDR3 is TGTGCCAGTCATACAGGGAGGGAAGAGACCCAGTACTTC.

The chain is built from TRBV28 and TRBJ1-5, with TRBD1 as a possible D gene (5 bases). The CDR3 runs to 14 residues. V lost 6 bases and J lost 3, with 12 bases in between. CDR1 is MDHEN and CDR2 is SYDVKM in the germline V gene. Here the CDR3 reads CASSPDSYNQPQHF. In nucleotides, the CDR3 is TGTGCCAGCAGCCCTGACAGCTACAATCAGCCCCAGCATTTT.

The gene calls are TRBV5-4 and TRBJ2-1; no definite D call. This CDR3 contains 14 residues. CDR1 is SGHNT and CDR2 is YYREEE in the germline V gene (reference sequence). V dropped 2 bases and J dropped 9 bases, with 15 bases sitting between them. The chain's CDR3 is CASSFGLETGEQFF. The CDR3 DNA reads TGTGCCAGCAGCTTTGGGCTAGAAACGGGTGAGCAGTTCTTC.

CDR3 DNA sequence: TGTGCCAGCAGTTACTCCGGGGGGCACTACGAGCAGTACTTC. Translation gives CASSYSGGHYEQYF. The chain couples TRBV6-6 to TRBJ2-7, with D possibly being TRBD2 (7 bases). Between the trimmed V and J ends, which lost 0 bases and 3 bases, there was a span of 9 bases. Germline CDR1 reads MNHNY; CDR2 reads SVGAGI (reference sequence). The CDR3 extends over 14 amino acids.

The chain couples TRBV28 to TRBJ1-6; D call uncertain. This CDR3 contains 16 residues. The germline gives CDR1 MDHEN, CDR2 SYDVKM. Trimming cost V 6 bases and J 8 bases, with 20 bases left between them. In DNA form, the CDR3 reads TGTGCCAGCAGCCTCGAAGACCCCTTAAGGGATTCACCCCTCCACTTT. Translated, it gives CASSLEDPLRDSPLHF.

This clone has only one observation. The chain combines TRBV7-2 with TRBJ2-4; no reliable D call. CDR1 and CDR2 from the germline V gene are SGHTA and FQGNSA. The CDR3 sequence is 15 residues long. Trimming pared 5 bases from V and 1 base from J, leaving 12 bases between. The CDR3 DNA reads TGTGCCAGCAGCCCGTTAGGAGTTGCCAAAAACATTCAGTACTTC. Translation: CASSPLGVAKNIQYF.

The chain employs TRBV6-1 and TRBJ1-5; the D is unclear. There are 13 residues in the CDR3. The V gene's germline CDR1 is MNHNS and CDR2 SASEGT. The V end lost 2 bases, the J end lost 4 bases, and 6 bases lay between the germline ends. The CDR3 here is CASSEFANQPQHF. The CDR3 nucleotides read TGTGCCAGCAGTGAATTTGCAAATCAGCCCCAGCATTTT.

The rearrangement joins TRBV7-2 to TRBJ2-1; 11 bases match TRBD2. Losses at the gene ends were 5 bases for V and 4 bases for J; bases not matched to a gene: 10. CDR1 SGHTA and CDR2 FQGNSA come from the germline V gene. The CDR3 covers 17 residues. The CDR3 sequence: CASSPTLAGVLYNEQFF. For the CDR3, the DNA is TGTGCCAGCAGCCCTACACTAGCGGGGGTCCTTTACAATGAGCAGTTCTTC.

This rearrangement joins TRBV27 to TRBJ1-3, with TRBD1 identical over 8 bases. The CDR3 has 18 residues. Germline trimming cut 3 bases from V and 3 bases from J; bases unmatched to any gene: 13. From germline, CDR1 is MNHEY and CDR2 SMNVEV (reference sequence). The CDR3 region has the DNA TGTGCCAGCAGTTTCGGACAGGGACCCCGTGGAGGTGGAAACACCATATATTTT. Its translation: CASSFGQGPRGGGNTIYF.

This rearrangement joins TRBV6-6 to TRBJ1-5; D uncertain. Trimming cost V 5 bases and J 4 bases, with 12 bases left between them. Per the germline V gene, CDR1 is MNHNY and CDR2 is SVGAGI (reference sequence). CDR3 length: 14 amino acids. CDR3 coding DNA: TGTGCCAGCAGTCCCTCGGCAAGGAATCAGCCCCAGCATTTT. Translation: CASSPSARNQPQHF.

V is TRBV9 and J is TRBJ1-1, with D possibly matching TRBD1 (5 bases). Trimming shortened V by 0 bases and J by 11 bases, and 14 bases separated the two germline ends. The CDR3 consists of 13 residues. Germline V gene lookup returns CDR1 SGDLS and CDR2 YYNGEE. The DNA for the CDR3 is TGTGCCAGCAGCGTAGGGCCCTGGGGCGAGGCTTTCTTT. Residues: CASSVGPWGEAFF.

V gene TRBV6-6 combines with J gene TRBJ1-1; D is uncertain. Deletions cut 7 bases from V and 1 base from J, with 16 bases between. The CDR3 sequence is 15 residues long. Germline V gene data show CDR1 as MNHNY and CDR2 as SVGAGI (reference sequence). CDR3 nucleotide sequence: TGTGCCAGCACCCAGAGACACCGGGGGAACACTGAAGCTTTCTTT. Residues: CASTQRHRGNTEAFF.

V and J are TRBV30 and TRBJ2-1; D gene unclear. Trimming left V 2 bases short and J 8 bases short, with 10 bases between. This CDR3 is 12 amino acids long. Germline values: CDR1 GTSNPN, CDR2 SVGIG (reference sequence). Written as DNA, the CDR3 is TGTGCCTGGAGTCCAGCAGGCGATGAGCAGTTCTTC. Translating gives CAWSPAGDEQFF.

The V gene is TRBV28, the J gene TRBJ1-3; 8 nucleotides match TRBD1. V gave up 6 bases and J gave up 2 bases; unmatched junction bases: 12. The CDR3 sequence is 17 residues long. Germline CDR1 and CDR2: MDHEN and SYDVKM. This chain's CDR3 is CASSQGTGLRAGNTIYF. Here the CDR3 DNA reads TGTGCCAGCAGCCAAGGGACAGGATTACGCGCTGGAAACACCATATATTTT.

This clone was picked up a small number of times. CDR3 coding DNA: TGTGCCTGGAAACCTCAGGGGAGAACCTATAATTCACCCCTCCACTTT. This translates into CAWKPQGRTYNSPLHF. This chain joins TRBV30 and TRBJ1-6, with a tentative D call TRBD1 (6 bases). Germline lookup yields CDR1 GTSNPN and CDR2 SVGIG (reference sequence). The CDR3 length is 16 residues. Trimming pared 4 bases from V and 2 bases from J, leaving 15 bases between.

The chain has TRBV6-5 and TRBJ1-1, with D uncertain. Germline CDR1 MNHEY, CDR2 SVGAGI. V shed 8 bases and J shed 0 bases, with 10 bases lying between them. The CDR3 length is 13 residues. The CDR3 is CASFQTMNTEAFF. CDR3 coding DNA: TGTGCCAGCTTTCAGACTATGAACACTGAAGCTTTCTTT.